This T cell receptor beta chain stems from a study of OX40 agonist ivuxolimab in advanced cancers. Clones were sequenced by immunoSEQ multiplex PCR, and TCRdb holds only the in-frame ones, with some missing. Here the sample spans under 20,000 clones, approximately 80% being singletons. The CDR3 is 16 amino acids. With 0 bases removed from V and 2 bases from J, the gap between germline ends came to 11 bases. Germline CDR1 and CDR2: WSHSY and SAAADI. Systemic immunosuppression or autoimmune disease history was grounds to exclude patients. This chain connects TRBV10-2 to TRBJ1-5; D not resolved. Sequences were derived from CD4+ or CD8+ T cells sorted from blood, sampled in a trial of the OX40 agonist ivuxolimab. This sequence originates from an adult with an advanced solid tumor such as melanoma, head and neck, liver or kidney cancer. The CDR3 here is CASSESTYDRNQPQHF. The CDR3 nucleotides are TGCGCCAGCAGTGAGTCGACCTATGACCGCAATCAGCCCCAGCATTTT.